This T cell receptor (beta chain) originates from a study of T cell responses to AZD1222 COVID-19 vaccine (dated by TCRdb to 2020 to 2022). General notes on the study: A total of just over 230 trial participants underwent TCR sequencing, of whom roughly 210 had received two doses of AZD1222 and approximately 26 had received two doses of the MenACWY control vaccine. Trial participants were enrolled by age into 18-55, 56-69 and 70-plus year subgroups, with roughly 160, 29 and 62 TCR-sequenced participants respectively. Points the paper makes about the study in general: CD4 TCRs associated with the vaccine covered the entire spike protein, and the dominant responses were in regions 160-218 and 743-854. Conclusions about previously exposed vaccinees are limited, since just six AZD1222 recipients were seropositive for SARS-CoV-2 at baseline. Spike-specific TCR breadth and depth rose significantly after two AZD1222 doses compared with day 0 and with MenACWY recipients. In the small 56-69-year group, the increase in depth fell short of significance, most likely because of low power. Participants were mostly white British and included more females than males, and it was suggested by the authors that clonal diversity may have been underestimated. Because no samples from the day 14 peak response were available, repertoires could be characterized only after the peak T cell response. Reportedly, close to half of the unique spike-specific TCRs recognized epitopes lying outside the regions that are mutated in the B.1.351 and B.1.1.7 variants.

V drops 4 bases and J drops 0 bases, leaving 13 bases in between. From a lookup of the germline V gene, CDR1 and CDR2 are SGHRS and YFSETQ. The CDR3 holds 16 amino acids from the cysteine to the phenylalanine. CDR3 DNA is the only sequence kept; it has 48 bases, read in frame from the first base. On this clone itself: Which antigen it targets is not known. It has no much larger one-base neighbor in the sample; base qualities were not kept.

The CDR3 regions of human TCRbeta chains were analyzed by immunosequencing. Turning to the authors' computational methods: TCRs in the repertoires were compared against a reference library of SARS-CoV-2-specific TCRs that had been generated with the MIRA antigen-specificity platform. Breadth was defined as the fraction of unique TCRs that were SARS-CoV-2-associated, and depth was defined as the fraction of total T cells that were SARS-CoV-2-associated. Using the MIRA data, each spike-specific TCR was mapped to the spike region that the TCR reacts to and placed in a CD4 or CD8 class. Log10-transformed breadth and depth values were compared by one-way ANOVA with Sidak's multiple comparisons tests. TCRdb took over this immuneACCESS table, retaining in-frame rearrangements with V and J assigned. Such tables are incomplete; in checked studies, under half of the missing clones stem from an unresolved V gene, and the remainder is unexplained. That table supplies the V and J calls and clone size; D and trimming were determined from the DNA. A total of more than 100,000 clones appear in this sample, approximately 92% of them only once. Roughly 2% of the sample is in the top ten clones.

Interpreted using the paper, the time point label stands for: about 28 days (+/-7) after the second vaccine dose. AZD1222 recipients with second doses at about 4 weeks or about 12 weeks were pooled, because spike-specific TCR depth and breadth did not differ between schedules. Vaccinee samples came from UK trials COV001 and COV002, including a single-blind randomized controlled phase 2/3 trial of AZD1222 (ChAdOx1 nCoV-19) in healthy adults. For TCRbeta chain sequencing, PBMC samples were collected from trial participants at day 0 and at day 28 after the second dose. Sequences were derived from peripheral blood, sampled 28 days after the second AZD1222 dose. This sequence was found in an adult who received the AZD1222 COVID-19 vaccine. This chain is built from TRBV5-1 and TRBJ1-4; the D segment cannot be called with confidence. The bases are TGCGCCAGCAGCCACGGCGCTGGTACAACTAATGAAAAACTGTTTTTT. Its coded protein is CASSHGAGTTNEKLFF.